The sequence of this T cell receptor (beta chain) was determined in a study of cytomegalovirus exposure and HLA in healthy donors. Whole-study results and caveats: Rarity held for most TCR sequences, but there were some public TCRs that occurred in many donors. Later on, an analysis showed TCR association rates differing by HLA locus, with DRB1 the most and HLA-C the fewest.

This PCR relied on a set of 60 Vbeta primers and 13 Jbeta primers. TCRdb's copy holds only in-frame clones and misses some; the assay was immunoSEQ multiplex PCR. The table includes 110,000 to 150,000 clones, 70% to 80% detected once. To note about this clone: What it binds is unknown.

V lost 6 bases to trimming and J lost 0 bases, with 9 bases between them. The CDR3 contains 14 residues. Germline CDR1 is MDHEN and CDR2 is SYDVKM. The clonotype was recovered from a woman aged 45-65 years in good health and CMV-seronegative. Input material: PBMCs. The rearrangement joins TRBV28 to TRBJ1-3; TRBD1 is a possible D gene (5 bases). The CDR3 DNA reads as TGTGCCAGCAGGAAAGACAGCTCTGGAAACACCATATATTTT. Its protein product is CASRKDSSGNTIYF. The full variable domain, completed using reference TRBV28 and TRBJ1-3, is DVKVTQSSRYLVKRTGEKVFLECVQDMDHENMFWYRQDPGLGLRLIYFSYDVKMKEKGDIPEGYSVSREKKERFSLILESASTNQTSMYLCASRKDSSGNTIYFGEGSWLTVV.